This TCR beta chain was captured by sequencing in a study of T cell repertoires in cytomegalovirus infection (dated by TCRdb to 2018 to 2020). For the study in its entirety: Alongside well-studied HLA-B-restricted epitopes, the peptide stimulations were aimed at recently identified HLA-C-restricted CMV epitopes, whose presentation resists viral immunomodulation. Because public TCR beta signatures pointed to carriage of CMV infection together with the matching HLA type, the HLA type of each donor mattered for the analysis. Broad study findings and their caveats: In the ex vivo response, HLA-C-restricted CMV-specific TCR beta clonotypes were dominant, and in two of eight donors the single most frequent clonotype came from this HLA-C-restricted group. Cumulative frequency of public TCR beta family members discriminated carriers of CMV infection plus the relevant HLA type in this cohort and an independent approximately 350-donor cohort.

The data were produced on an Illumina HiSeq 1500. The raw public data were reprocessed by TCRdb itself: fastp quality trimming at Q25, MiXCR clonotype calling, in-frame beta chains only. A single entry per CDR3 protein holds the most common genes and DNA from its merged rows. For this sample there are some 500,000 distinct CDR3 sequences; about 33% appear just once. Roughly 17% of the sample lies in the top ten. This clonotype was counted a single time. What this receptor recognizes is not known. Within one base of it there is no much larger clone, and no base qualities were kept. One read offers little support. Sequences MNHEY (CDR1) and SMNVEV (CDR2) are obtained from the germline V gene (reference sequence). Trimming takes 10 bases off V and 5 bases off J; junction bases not matched to a gene: 8. The CDR3 holds 13 amino acids from the cysteine to the phenylalanine. The kept DNA is CDR3 alone, 39 bases in frame from the first base.

The label giving this sample's treatment or condition can be read as: in vitro stimulation with specific CMV peptide epitopes to enrich CMV-specific T cells. The sample consisted of cultured PBMCs, taken from culture after CMV antigen stimulation. The sequence joins TRBV27 to TRBJ2-3, and 8 junctional nucleotides match TRBD2. The clonotype originates from a human donor in good health (CMV status not recorded). Some clones in this sample may be carry-over from other donors' samples. The CDR3 amino acid sequence is: CATRAGVIDTQYF. The DNA sequence is as follows: TGTGCCACCAGAGCGGGAGTGATAGATACGCAGTATTTT.